This record covers a single T cell receptor beta chain. This sample was included in a study of blood T cell repertoires in COVID-19. Study details: COVID-19 samples from acute and convalescent phases originated in the United States, Italy and Spain. The analysed material was cDNA or gDNA that came from T cells, B-cell-depleted T cells, or PBMCs.

In the study's own analysis: Counts of nucleated cells, estimated from reference gene primer amplification, were obtained. This table comes from immunoSEQ multiplex PCR, and its TCRdb copy is limited to in-frame clones, with some not included. That table furnishes V, J and clone size, whereas the DNA furnished D and trimming. The data hold 140,000 to 150,000 clones, with about four fifths observed a single time. Germline values: CDR1 MDHEN, CDR2 SYDVKM. Trimming took 6 bases from V and 8 from J, leaving 14 bases between them. This CDR3 has 14 residues. This TCR derives from a human donor in a cohort sampled during active COVID-19. Sequences were obtained from peripheral blood. This chain uses TRBV28 with TRBJ1-6; a weak D match, TRBD1 (6 bases). The DNA for the CDR3 is TGTGCCAGCAGGCCACCCGGACAGTATTCACCCCTCCACTTT. Translation: CASRPPGQYSPLHF.